Listed below are T cell receptor beta chains from one sample, sequenced in a study of shared clonotypes between healthy human individuals. Only in-frame clones appear in the TCRdb table, and some are missing; sequencing was by immunoSEQ multiplex PCR. The table shows approximately 180,000 clones, with about 93% occurring only once. The sequenced material came from naive CD4+ T cells sorted from blood. The source of these receptors is a woman aged 25-40 years in good health. CDR3s include the opening cysteine and the closing phenylalanine or tryptophan. Fields, in order: V gene, CDR3 protein.

TRBV13,CASSTPPGGGEQYF
TRBV18,CASSPQAANTEAFF
TRBV5-1,CASSTQGDGYTF
TRBV7-2,CASSPAASENIQYF
TRBV11-2,CASSLDRGGNTIYF
TRBV5-1,CASSSGSSYEQYF
TRBV28,CASSLWASGRQETQYF
TRBV5-1,CASSLEPTGELFF
TRBV28,CASSLIGGAETEAFF
TRBV30,CAWSGTAAGQPQHF
TRBV28,CASSFSDLEAFF
TRBV7-2,CASSSTVLNYGYTF
TRBV15,CATSRVLRWGTDTQYF
TRBV5-1,CASRFGETQYF
TRBV5-1,CASSYASGVNTEAFF
TRBV7-6,CASSPPGAGVQTQYF
TRBV7-9,CASSLAGRFNYGYTF
TRBV18,CASSPNDPGTGLSEQYF
TRBV6-5,CASSYATNTGELFF
TRBV7-9,CASSLAQGGVYEQYF
TRBV2,CASTGGRLDIYGYTF
TRBV4-1,CASSQRTEGYGYTF
TRBV18,CASSPRTSIDTQYF
TRBV7-9,CASRSGANTEAFF
TRBV15,CATSASGTPRSYEQYF
TRBV19,CASSKQEGPRKGYTF
TRBV4-1,CASSQDLGQGSYEQYF
TRBV29-1,CSVGSRNQPQHF
TRBV7-2,CASSPPGLAPIGEQFF
TRBV19,CASRIRGSGRNEQFF
TRBV30,CAWSVIGGPVNEQFF
TRBV28,CASSYPLQAIEAFF
TRBV5-4,CASSPDTHQETQYF
TRBV7-8,CASSLGLAGGDEQFF
TRBV18,CASSPGLAGGPGGEQYF
TRBV12-2,CASRLAGPFRLF
TRBV18,CASSPSSYEQYF
TRBV19,CASNPDGNTNYGYTF
TRBV5-1,CASSAPPHMLQYF
TRBV7-9,CASSFGQNRLEQYF
TRBV5-1,CASRNLGSTEAFF
TRBV28,CASSSAGAVEYGYTF
TRBV6-5,CASSYGGSYEQYF
TRBV6-1,CASSEAVGDRGEEKLFF
TRBV5-1,CASSPTDSNTEAFF
TRBV27,CASSLTRYTGVAFF
TRBV5-4,CASSPAGTTHYEQYF
TRBV7-3,CASSLKGDGSYEQYF
TRBV18,CASSLDYEQYF
TRBV7-4,CASLSTPSLADTQYF
TRBV18,CASSPSRGDGYTF
TRBV7-9,CASNPTEATEAFF
TRBV7-2,CASSLPSWAEQFF
TRBV5-1,CASTRDGPFEKLFF
TRBV4-2,CASSQGFLGGNYEQYF
TRBV5-1,CASSLGSSTAGNTIYF
TRBV5-4,CASSGLAGVQRETQYF
TRBV19,CASSITGAGGPNIQYF
TRBV2,CASSGRRDSNQPQHF